A single sample is the source of the 27 T cell receptor beta chains below, sequenced in a study of cytomegalovirus exposure and HLA in healthy donors (dated by TCRdb to about 2017). Libraries were made using the immunoSEQ multiplex PCR assay. For the multiplex PCR, a mixture combining 60 forward primers for TCR Vbeta segments and 13 reverse primers for TCR Jbeta segments was used. Here the immuneACCESS table is served through TCRdb, limited to in-frame sequences with V and J called. Missing clones are a known gap in these copies; in checked studies unresolved V genes cover under half, and the rest lacks a known reason. This sample comprises some 86,000 clones, about 66% of them detected only once. The ten most abundant clones make up about 2.1% of the sample. Sequencing was done on a sample of PBMCs. All receptors come from a man aged 25 to 45 in good health and CMV-seronegative.

This rearrangement joins TRBV7-9 to TRBJ1-1, with D perhaps matching TRBD1 (6 bases). Germline V gene lookup returns CDR1 SEHNR and CDR2 FQNEAQ (reference sequence). CDR3 length: 16 residues. Trimming shortened V by 3 bases and J by 2 bases, and 16 bases separated the two germline ends. The CDR3 bases are TGTGCCAGCAGCTTTGTAACAGGGAGAGTAAACACTGAAGCTTTCTTT. It specifies CASSFVTGRVNTEAFF.

The chain couples TRBV11-2 to TRBJ1-5; D gene uncertain. The V and J ends lost 0 bases and 0 bases respectively, with 3 bases between them. This CDR3 has 14 amino acids. Looked up from germline, CDR1 is SGHAT and CDR2 is FQNNGV. The CDR3 is CASSLEYSNQPQHF. CDR3 DNA: TGTGCCAGCAGCTTAGAATATAGCAATCAGCCCCAGCATTTT.

The rearrangement joins TRBV6-7 to TRBJ2-7, with TRBD2 matching over 8 bases. TRBV6-7 is an open reading frame whose function is uncertain. This CDR3 is built from 15 residues. The V and J ends lost 0 bases and 5 bases, in that order; junction bases with no gene match: 6. CDR3 sequence (DNA): TGTGCCAGCAGTTACTCGCCGGGGGGGTATCACGAGCAGTACTTC. This codes for CASSYSPGGYHEQYF.

In this sample, this clone turned up once. The V call is TRBV18, the J call TRBJ1-1, with 7 bases fitting TRBD1. Germline trimming cut 3 bases from V and 1 base from J; bases unmatched to any gene: 11. CDR1 is KGHSH, CDR2 LQKENI, per germline. CDR3 size: 17 residues. In nucleotides, the CDR3 is TGTGCCAGCTCACCCTCGCGACAGGGAGCTTCGAACACTGAAGCTTTCTTT. Its translation: CASSPSRQGASNTEAFF.

This clone appeared a few times. The V and J genes are TRBV4-2 and TRBJ1-2; no firm D call. V was clipped by 0 bases and J by 7 bases, with 18 bases between them. Germline V gives CDR1 LGHNA, CDR2 YNFKEQ. The CDR3 runs to 16 residues. The CDR3 DNA reads as TGTGCCAGCAGCCAAGAGGAGGGCACCCGTTTCGTTGGCTACACCTTC. Amino acid sequence: CASSQEEGTRFVGYTF.

This clone is judged medium-sized (0.01 to 0.1%). The chain joins TRBV5-1 to TRBJ2-4, with D perhaps TRBD1 (5 bases). Between the trimmed V and J ends, which lost 4 bases and 1 base, there was a span of 27 bases. Germline assignment: CDR1 SGHRS and CDR2 YFSETQ. The CDR3 extends over 20 amino acids. The CDR3 protein is CASSPEFDPAQTGAKNIQYF. CDR3 coding DNA: TGCGCCAGCAGCCCCGAGTTCGATCCGGCCCAAACAGGTGCCAAAAACATTCAGTACTTC.

The chain couples TRBV5-6 to TRBJ2-7, with D tentatively TRBD2 (6 bases). Deletions cut 0 bases from V and 2 bases from J, with 12 bases between. The V gene's germline CDR1 is SGHDT and CDR2 YYEEEE. The CDR3 sequence is 15 residues long. This chain's CDR3 is CASSLAGAGTYEQYF. CDR3 bases: TGTGCCAGCAGCTTGGCCGGGGCGGGAACCTACGAGCAGTACTTC.

The genes are TRBV28 and TRBJ1-2, with 8 nucleotides matching TRBD1. Unmatched junction bases numbered 11, after V lost 6 bases and J lost 2 bases. The CDR3 extends over 16 amino acids. Looked up from germline, CDR1 is MDHEN and CDR2 is SYDVKM. The CDR3 sequence is CASRLISGGLNYGYTF. The CDR3 bases are TGTGCCAGCAGGCTAATATCAGGGGGCCTAAACTATGGCTACACCTTC.

This chain uses TRBV6-1 with TRBJ1-2, with no clear D. The CDR3 contains 14 residues. Germline lookup yields CDR1 MNHNS and CDR2 SASEGT. Trimming removed 0 bases at V and 7 bases at J, with 12 bases between. The CDR3 here is CASSEAAAHTGYTF. The CDR3 DNA reads as TGTGCCAGCAGTGAAGCGGCCGCTCACACTGGCTACACCTTC.

The gene calls are TRBV27 and TRBJ1-1; unclear D gene. The CDR3 spans 17 residues. V was clipped by 6 bases and J by 1 base, with 21 bases between them. Germline V lookup: CDR1 MNHEY, CDR2 SMNVEV (reference sequence). CDR3 DNA sequence: TGTGCCAGCAGCTTACTAAGGACTGTAACCCCGAACACTGAAGCTTTCTTT. Protein sequence: CASSLLRTVTPNTEAFF.

The chain uses TRBV10-2 and TRBJ2-7; TRBD1 matches 8 bases. The length of the CDR3 is 16 residues. The germline gives CDR1 WSHSY, CDR2 SAAADI. V dropped 6 bases and J dropped 0; count of bases not matched to a gene: 10. The CDR3 region has the DNA TGCGCCAGCAGCCCCTGGGGGACAGGAAGCTCCTACGAGCAGTACTTC. Amino acid sequence: CASSPWGTGSSYEQYF.

A single count supports this clone. CDR3 sequence (DNA): TGTGCCAGCAGTTATCTCACCGGGAGTTCAGCGTTACTAGAGCAGTTCTTC. This gives the protein CASSYLTGSSALLEQFF. The gene calls are TRBV27 and TRBJ2-1, with D perhaps matching TRBD2 (6 bases). CDR3 length: 17 residues. Germline CDR1 and CDR2: MNHEY and SMNVEV (reference sequence). Trimming took 4 bases from V and 10 from J, leaving 26 bases between them.

The chain uses TRBV4-1 and TRBJ1-5; no definite D call. The CDR3 has 14 residues. Germline-derived CDR1 and CDR2 are MGHRA and YSYEKL. Between the trimmed V and J ends, which lost 0 bases and 9 bases, there was a span of 12 bases. CDR3 protein: CASSQDEAARPQHF. The CDR3 DNA reads TGCGCCAGCAGCCAAGATGAGGCGGCCCGGCCCCAGCATTTT.

The CDR3 here is CASTKAGVSYEQYF. In DNA form, the CDR3 reads TGTGCCAGCACCAAGGCGGGTGTCTCCTACGAGCAGTACTTC. This sequence joins TRBV2 and TRBJ2-7, with D possibly being TRBD2 (5 bases). The CDR3 consists of 14 residues. Trimming took 7 bases from V and 0 from J, leaving 13 bases between them. Germline loops: CDR1 SNHLY, CDR2 FYNNEI.

This clone occurred a few times. This chain uses TRBV19 with TRBJ1-2, with 10 bases lining up with TRBD1. The CDR3 spans 17 residues. J gave up 4 bases and V 5 bases, and 13 bases lay outside the gene matches. Per germline, CDR1 LNHDA and CDR2 SQIVND (reference sequence). The CDR3 here is CASSPTFSGTGVYGYTF. The CDR3 bases are TGTGCCAGTAGTCCAACCTTCTCCGGGACAGGGGTCTATGGCTACACCTTC.

To note about this clone: The junction departs from germline at one end; a sequencing error may be responsible. V and J are TRBV4-1 and TRBJ1-5; maybe TRBD1 (5 bases). This CDR3 is 16 amino acids long. CDR1 and CDR2 (germline): MGHRA, YSYEKL. CDR3 sequence reads: CASSQEEGARGQPQHF. DNA for the CDR3: TGTGCCAGCAGCCAAGAAGAAGGGGCGCGGGGTCAGCCCCAGCATTTT.

The genes are TRBV9 and TRBJ2-7; weak D call: TRBD2 (8 bases). This CDR3 comprises 14 residues. Trimming removed 4 bases at V and 7 bases at J, with 18 bases between. Looked up from germline, CDR1 is SGDLS and CDR2 is YYNGEE. CDR3 region: CASSPGGAGGEQYF. The DNA for the CDR3 is TGTGCCAGCAGCCCCGGGGGGGCAGGGGGGGAGCAGTACTTC.

The gene calls are TRBV30 and TRBJ2-3; TRBD2 is a possible D gene (5 bases). The CDR3 consists of 13 residues. The V end lost 4 bases, the J end lost 8 bases, and 16 bases lay between the germline ends. Germline loops: CDR1 GTSNPN, CDR2 SVGIG (reference sequence). The DNA of the CDR3 is TGTGCCTGGACCCGGGATTTTCGGGGTACGCAGTATTTT. Translation: CAWTRDFRGTQYF.

This clone was detected once. This chain joins TRBV27 and TRBJ2-6; D is unclear. The V end was cut by 2 bases, the J end by 0 bases, with 14 bases between. This CDR3 comprises 18 residues. Germline V gene lookup returns CDR1 MNHEY and CDR2 SMNVEV (reference sequence). CDR3 DNA: TGTGCCAGCAGTTTAAATAGTTTTTTTCCCTCTGGGGCCAACGTCCTGACTTTC. It yields the protein CASSLNSFFPSGANVLTF.

The genes are TRBV4-3 and TRBJ1-1; D remains unclear. Per germline, CDR1 LGHNA and CDR2 YSLEER. V dropped 4 bases and J dropped 3 bases, with 9 bases sitting between them. The CDR3 has 13 amino acids. CDR3 in amino acids: CASSRKGDTEAFF. CDR3 sequence (DNA): TGCGCCAGCAGCCGAAAGGGAGACACTGAAGCTTTCTTT.

This clone was picked up one time. The chain joins TRBV5-6 to TRBJ2-7; D uncertain. This CDR3 comprises 14 residues. V lost 0 bases and J 1 base, leaving 8 bases between the germline ends. The germline V gene encodes CDR1 SGHDT and CDR2 YYEEEE. The CDR3 loop is CASSLGQMSYEQYF. CDR3 DNA: TGTGCCAGCAGCTTGGGTCAGATGTCCTACGAGCAGTACTTC. The whole variable domain, filled in from reference TRBV5-6 and TRBJ2-7, reads DAGVTQSPTHLIKTRGQQVTLRCSPKSGHDTVSWYQQALGQGPQFIFQYYEEEERQRGNFPDRFSGHQFPNYSSELNVNALLLGDSALYLCASSLGQMSYEQYFGPGTRLTVT.

The rearrangement links TRBV1 to TRBJ2-7; TRBD1 was called by the table and not checked on the DNA. TRBV1 is termed a pseudogene. The CDR3 runs 12 residues. In DNA form, the CDR3 reads TGCACCGGGACCGGGACAGTCTACGAGCAGTACTTC. It encodes CTGTGTVYEQYF.

This clone was counted a few times. The rearrangement uses TRBV30 and TRBJ2-7; possible D gene TRBD2, 6 bases. Germline CDR1 and CDR2: GTSNPN and SVGIG (reference sequence). This CDR3 region has 14 residues. V was cut by 5 bases and J by 3 bases, with 17 bases left in between. The CDR3 coding sequence is TGTGCCTGGGGCCCGGGAGTCATAAACTACGAGCAGTACTTC. This codes for CAWGPGVINYEQYF. The full variable domain, rest sourced from reference TRBV30 and TRBJ2-7, is SQTIHQWPATLVQPVGSPLSLECTVEGTSNPNLYWYRQAAGRGLQLLFYSVGIGQISSEVPQNLSASRPQDRQFILSSKKLLLSDSGFYLCAWGPGVINYEQYFGPGTRLTVT.

The V gene is TRBV7-9, the J gene TRBJ1-4; D remains ambiguous. Trimming took off 2 bases at V and 6 bases at J, with 7 bases between the two ends. CDR1 and CDR2 (germline): SEHNR, FQNEAQ (reference sequence). There are 13 residues in the CDR3. The DNA of the CDR3 is TGTGCCAGCAGCTTAAAAGACTATGAAAAACTGTTTTTT. Protein sequence: CASSLKDYEKLFF.

The CDR3 reads CASSLTGGAFSTEAFF. DNA of the CDR3: TGTGCCAGCAGCTTGACAGGGGGCGCGTTTAGCACTGAAGCTTTCTTT. The genes are TRBV7-9 and TRBJ1-1, with 10 bases lining up with TRBD1. From germline, CDR1 is SEHNR and CDR2 FQNEAQ (reference sequence). This CDR3 contains 16 residues. V gave up 3 bases and J gave up 4 bases; unmatched junction bases: 8.

The chain employs TRBV18 and TRBJ1-1; D uncertain. Trimming stripped 4 bases from V and 3 bases from J, with 18 bases between. The V gene's germline CDR1 is KGHSH and CDR2 LQKENI. The CDR3 spans 16 residues. CDR3 amino acids: CASSQRHPQVDTEAFF. CDR3 coding DNA: TGTGCCAGCTCACAAAGACACCCTCAGGTGGACACTGAAGCTTTCTTT. Complete variable domain (other parts from reference TRBV18 and TRBJ1-1): NAGVMQNPRHLVRRRGQEARLRCSPMKGHSHVYWYRQLPEEGLKFMVYLQKENIIDESGMPKERFSAEFPKEGPSILRIQQVVRGDSAAYFCASSQRHPQVDTEAFFGQGTRLTVV.

The chain combines TRBV5-4 with TRBJ2-7; TRBD2 matches at 10 bases. CDR1 SGHNT and CDR2 YYREEE come from the germline V gene (reference sequence). V was pared by 4 bases and J by 7 bases, with 11 bases of the junction left unmatched. The CDR3 is 15 residues long. The DNA of the CDR3 is TGTGCCAGCAGCCCAAAGGGGACTAGCGCGGGTGAGCAGTACTTC. Its protein is CASSPKGTSAGEQYF.